Below are 23 T cell receptor beta chains sequenced from a single sample in a study of blood T cell repertoires in COVID-19 (dated by TCRdb to 2020 to 2022). The library was obtained by the immunoSEQ multiplex PCR assay. TCRdb obtained this table from immuneACCESS and retained in-frame rearrangements with V and J assigned. These tables miss some clones; where compared with another copy, unresolved V genes account for less than half of the shortfall, and the remainder is unexplained. For this sample the table gives roughly 170,000 clones, of which around 74% were detected only once. Of the sample, roughly 8% falls within the top ten clones. The sequencing sample was made of peripheral blood. The receptors here all came from a woman aged 55-70 years with COVID-19, enrolled during active disease.

In its sample, this clone was seen once. The rearrangement uses TRBV7-8 and TRBJ2-4; 9 bases are a match to TRBD1. CDR1 is SGHVS, CDR2 FQNEAQ, per germline. The length of the CDR3 is 16 residues. Trimming at V came to 2 bases and at J to 9 bases, leaving 11 bases not matched to a gene. CDR3 in amino acids: CASSLIGGTGMGIQYF. The CDR3 DNA reads as TGTGCCAGCAGCTTAATAGGGGGGACAGGGATGGGCATTCAGTACTTC.

In its sample, this clone was seen many times. The chain employs TRBV5-4 and TRBJ2-1, with D tentatively TRBD2 (5 bases). Germline loops: CDR1 SGHNT, CDR2 YYREEE (reference sequence). The CDR3 runs to 13 residues. V was trimmed by 0 bases and J by 8 bases, leaving 9 bases between them. Here the CDR3 reads CASSLEVGDEQFF. CDR3 in DNA: TGTGCCAGCAGCTTGGAGGTGGGAGATGAGCAGTTCTTC. The whole variable domain, remainder taken from reference TRBV5-4 and TRBJ2-1, is ETGVTQSPTHLIKTRGQQVTLRCSSQSGHNTVSWYQQALGQGPQFIFQYYREEENGRGNFPPRFSGLQFPNYSSELNVNALELDDSALYLCASSLEVGDEQFFGPGTRLTVL.

This chain connects TRBV6-2 or TRBV6-3 to TRBJ2-7; D remains unclear. There are 14 residues in the CDR3. The germline V gene encodes CDR1 MNHEY and CDR2 SVGEGT. The V and J ends lost 5 bases and 6 bases respectively, with 17 bases between them. The CDR3 sequence: CASSLDSISSEQYF. CDR3 nucleotide sequence: TGTGCCAGCAGTCTAGACTCTATAAGTTCCGAGCAGTACTTC.

This sequence joins TRBV7-9 and TRBJ2-5; D is perhaps TRBD2 (7 bases). This CDR3 contains 15 residues. CDR1 is SEHNR, CDR2 FQNEAQ, per germline (reference sequence). Deletions cut 5 bases from V and 5 bases from J, with 18 bases between. The CDR3 reads CASSAAGAGGETQYF. The CDR3, as DNA: TGTGCCAGCAGCGCCGCGGGGGCCGGTGGGGAGACCCAGTACTTC.

The rearrangement uses TRBV19 and TRBJ2-2; D may be TRBD2 (6 bases). Germline V gene lookup returns CDR1 LNHDA and CDR2 SQIVND (reference sequence). This CDR3 region has 16 residues. Trimming left V 6 bases short and J 5 bases short, with 19 bases between. The CDR3 sequence: CASSHWGQGGTGELFF. The CDR3 region has the DNA TGTGCCAGTAGCCATTGGGGTCAGGGAGGAACCGGGGAGCTGTTTTTT.

The chain joins TRBV5-1 to TRBJ2-3; the match to TRBD2 covers 7 bases. V dropped 1 base and J dropped 2; count of bases not matched to a gene: 16. This CDR3 comprises 19 residues. The germline CDR1 and CDR2 sequences are SGHRS and YFSETQ. The CDR3 sequence is CASSLSPGAGTISTDTQYF. The CDR3 DNA sequence: TGCGCCAGCAGCTTGAGCCCGGGAGCCGGGACTATTTCCACAGATACGCAGTATTTT.

This sequence joins TRBV5-1 and TRBJ2-5, with 11 bases identical to TRBD2. The CDR3 length is 15 residues. Germline lookup yields CDR1 SGHRS and CDR2 YFSETQ. Trimming took 4 bases from V and 5 from J; bases not matched to a gene: 7. CDR3 DNA: TGCGCCAGCAGCGTAGCGGGGGGGCTGGAGGAGACCCAGTACTTC. Encoded protein: CASSVAGGLEETQYF.

This clone was observed a single time. The chain couples TRBV28 to TRBJ1-1; no reliable D call. There are 16 residues in the CDR3. V was clipped by 2 bases and J by 4 bases, with 17 bases between them. CDR1 is MDHEN, CDR2 SYDVKM, per germline. The CDR3 protein is CASSLVSRSGVTEAFF. In nucleotides, the CDR3 is TGTGCCAGCAGTTTAGTCTCGAGGAGCGGGGTCACTGAAGCTTTCTTT.

This clone was observed a few times. This chain joins TRBV25-1 and TRBJ1-2; 9 bases align to TRBD1. There are 14 residues in the CDR3. Germline assignment: CDR1 MGHDK and CDR2 SYGVNS. V lost 6 bases to trimming and J lost 7 bases; unmatched junction nucleotides: 9. The CDR3 loop is CASSNYGDRAGYTF. The CDR3, as DNA: TGTGCCAGCAGCAATTATGGGGACAGGGCTGGCTACACCTTC.

The V call is TRBV7-2, the J call TRBJ2-7; TRBD2 might be the D (5 bases). Between the trimmed V and J ends, which lost 3 bases and 7 bases, there was a span of 13 bases. The CDR3 is made up of 13 amino acids. Germline V lookup: CDR1 SGHTA, CDR2 FQGNSA. The chain's CDR3 is CASSFRGRPEQYF. In DNA form, the CDR3 reads TGTGCCAGCAGCTTCCGAGGGAGACCGGAGCAGTACTTC.

This sequence joins TRBV6-5 and TRBJ1-1; D may be TRBD1 (6 bases). The germline CDR1 and CDR2 sequences are MNHEY and SVGAGI. Trimming took 10 bases from V and 5 from J, leaving 14 bases between them. The CDR3 runs 12 residues. In nucleotides, the CDR3 is TGTGCCACTGCGGCAGGGGTTACTGAAGCTTTCTTT. Protein product: CATAAGVTEAFF.

This chain joins TRBV5-1 and TRBJ1-2; possible D gene TRBD1, 5 bases. This CDR3 is 14 amino acids long. CDR1 SGHRS and CDR2 YFSETQ come from the germline V gene. Trimming shortened V by 2 bases and J by 0 bases, and 8 bases separated the two germline ends. CDR3 in amino acids: CASSFGGANYGYTF. The CDR3 coding sequence is TGCGCCAGCAGCTTCGGAGGGGCTAACTATGGCTACACCTTC.

The chain carries TRBV2 and TRBJ1-5; D is unresolved. Germline V gene lookup returns CDR1 SNHLY and CDR2 FYNNEI. V lost 4 bases, J lost 7 bases, and 8 bases lay in between. CDR3 length: 12 residues. The CDR3 bases are TGTGCCAGCAGTGGGGGAGAACAGCCCCAGCATTTT. Residues: CASSGGEQPQHF.

The rearrangement uses TRBV29-1 and TRBJ1-1; 8 positions agree with TRBD1. J was trimmed by 1 base and V by 4 bases; bases with no gene match: 2. The CDR3 spans 13 residues. Germline V CDR1 and CDR2: SQVTM, ANQGSEA. The chain's CDR3 is CSVVGTGNTEAFF. The CDR3 coding sequence is TGCAGCGTTGTTGGGACAGGGAACACTGAAGCTTTCTTT.

The chain joins TRBV3-1 (or the pseudogene TRBV3-2) to TRBJ1-4, with D possibly TRBD1 on 6 matching bases. Trimming shortened V by 3 bases and J by 7 bases, and 18 bases separated the two germline ends. CDR3 length equals 16 residues. Germline loops: CDR1 LGHDT, CDR2 YNNKEL (reference sequence). The CDR3, as DNA: TGTGCCAGCAGCCACCGAGCAGGGAGGGGGATTGAAAAACTGTTTTTT. This gives the protein CASSHRAGRGIEKLFF.

The chain couples TRBV12-3 or TRBV12-4 to TRBJ1-2; a weak D match, TRBD1 (6 bases). Deletions cut 1 base from V and 6 bases from J, with 9 bases between. CDR3 length: 13 amino acids. CDR3 sequence: CASSLEQGDGYTF. CDR3 coding DNA: TGTGCCAGCAGTTTAGAACAGGGTGATGGCTACACCTTC.

CDR3 residues: CASSVGVAAGYNEQFF. For the CDR3, the DNA is TGTGCCAGCAGTGTCGGCGTAGCGGCGGGCTACAATGAGCAGTTCTTC. V usage is TRBV2 and J usage is TRBJ2-1; D might be TRBD2 (6 bases). The CDR3 loop spans 16 amino acids. Germline CDR1 and CDR2: SNHLY and FYNNEI. V lost 4 bases, J lost 3 bases, and 16 bases lay in between.

J is TRBJ1-2 and V is TRBV19, with 10 bases that match TRBD1. With 5 bases clipped from V and 0 bases from J, the junction kept 9 bases outside the gene matches. The CDR3 covers 17 residues. CDR1 LNHDA and CDR2 SQIVND come from the germline V gene (reference sequence). CDR3 nucleotides: TGTGCCAGTAGTTTCAACCCGGGACAGGGGTCTAACTATGGCTACACCTTC. Amino acid sequence: CASSFNPGQGSNYGYTF.

This chain joins TRBV7-2 and TRBJ2-3, with 10 nucleotides matching TRBD1. Germline-derived CDR1 and CDR2 are SGHTA and FQGNSA. V trimming: 0 bases; J trimming: 1 base; junction bases outside the gene matches: 1. The CDR3 runs 16 residues. This CDR3 is CASSLAGTGGTDTQYF. CDR3 nucleotide sequence: TGTGCCAGCAGCTTAGCCGGGACAGGGGGCACAGATACGCAGTATTTT.

J is TRBJ2-3 and V is TRBV7-2; 8 bases are a match to TRBD2. CDR3 size: 15 residues. Trimming took 5 bases from V and 2 from J; bases not matched to a gene: 6. CDR1 SGHTA and CDR2 FQGNSA come from the germline V gene. DNA of the CDR3: TGTGCCAGCAGCCAGGGTAGCGGGAACACAGATACGCAGTATTTT. Its translation: CASSQGSGNTDTQYF. Filled out from reference TRBV7-2 and TRBJ2-3, the complete variable domain reads GAGVSQSPSNKVTEKGKDVELRCDPISGHTALYWYRQSLGQGLEFLIYFQGNSAPDKSGLPSDRFSAERTGGSVSTLTIQRTQQEDSAVYLCASSQGSGNTDTQYFGPGTRLTVL.

This clone was counted a single time. The chain is built from TRBV7-9 and TRBJ2-2, with 8 positions matching TRBD1. CDR3 length: 17 residues. CDR1 SEHNR and CDR2 FQNEAQ come from the germline V gene (reference sequence). Germline trimming cut 2 bases from V and 0 bases from J; bases unmatched to any gene: 5. The CDR3 sequence is CASSLSSGGSNTGELFF. The CDR3 DNA follows: TGTGCCAGCAGCTTATCCTCAGGGGGCTCGAACACCGGGGAGCTGTTTTTT.

The CDR3 here is CASSLGLAGGGETQYF. The CDR3 DNA is TGTGCCAGCAGCCTGGGACTAGCGGGGGGAGGAGAGACCCAGTACTTC. V usage is TRBV11-2 and J usage is TRBJ2-5; 15 nucleotides match TRBD2. The CDR3 loop spans 16 amino acids. Germline V CDR1 and CDR2: SGHAT, FQNNGV. J gave up 4 bases and V 5 bases, and 5 bases lay outside the gene matches.

This rearrangement joins TRBV19 to TRBJ2-1; 8 bases map to TRBD2. The CDR3 covers 15 residues. Germline values: CDR1 LNHDA, CDR2 SQIVND (reference sequence). The ends lost 4 bases at V and 2 bases at J; junction bases unmatched: 4. CDR3 sequence reads: CASSRVSGTYNEQFF. CDR3 nucleotide sequence: TGTGCCAGTAGTAGGGTTAGCGGGACCTACAATGAGCAGTTCTTC.